The T cell receptor beta chain described here comes from a study of B cell selection in AIRE deficiency. Trimming cost V 1 base and J 5 bases, with 5 bases left between them. This CDR3 comprises 12 residues. In germline, CDR1 is SGHTA, CDR2 FQGNSA. Study-level results: Around 30% of healthy-shared Treg sequences were found among patient Tconv cells. Of 3,000 to 4,500 shared Treg TCRbeta sequences, over 25% were healthy-only, 7.5% to 9.5% patient-only. Shared Treg sequences had shorter CDR3s, biased toward rearrangements with few non-templated insertions. AIRE-deficient Tconv and Treg repertoires matched healthy donors in TCRBV, CDR3 length, diversity.

As concerns this clone: Its antigen is not known.

Profiled with immunoSEQ multiplex PCR; TCRdb holds only in-frame clones, not every one. The sample shows under 30,000 clones, around 97% of them seen only once. The sorted conventional CD4 T cells were gated as CD4+CD127+. This receptor was obtained from a human donor with AIRE deficiency. The chain joins TRBV7-2 to TRBJ1-2; no clear D gene. Sequencing was carried out using conventional CD4+ T cells sorted from PBMCs. In nucleotides, the CDR3 is TGTGCCAGCAGCTTAGAAGGATATGGCTACACCTTC. Translating it yields CASSLEGYGYTF.